This TCR beta chain derives from a study of human T cells and chemical hapten exposure (dated by TCRdb to about 2021). Looking at the study overall: For sensitization, 2% DPC in acetone was applied to a 2 cm by 2 cm area of upper inner arm skin. Blood samples were taken from patients before sensitization (week 0) and then at 2, 6 and about 24 weeks after DPC sensitization. Weekly therapeutic DPC doses were additionally applied to the scalp of patients throughout the roughly 23-week study period. This study followed changes in the peripheral blood TCR repertoire in vivo during primary and secondary sensitization of alopecia patients to the hapten diphenylcyclopropenone (DPC). Blood for TCR sequencing was provided by twenty-nine alopecia patients at one to four time points (pre-sensitization, 2, 6 and 24 weeks). Libraries were pooled for sequencing, and variation in per-sample TCR yields was attributed mainly to small differences in library volumes within the pool. The mostly female patient cohort included alopecia areata with under or over 50% scalp involvement, alopecia totalis and alopecia universalis. Patch testing was done on the upper back using Finn chambers containing 0.01% DPC, and results were scored after 6 days according to International Contact Dermatitis Research Group standards. What the research found in general, with its limitations: Patch test score was positively correlated with the number of PT1 expanded TCRs, with significance at thresholds 8, 16 and 32 but not at 4. Alopecia, a presumed autoimmune disease, was present in all patients, so the immune response of the patients might differ from that of healthy individuals. DPC sensitization did not change how many TCRs were above 1 in 1000 frequency, and no evidence was found of alterations in global repertoire structure. Repeated subsampling changed both the strength of the expansion versus patch-test correlation and the threshold at which that correlation became significant. Significantly more large CDR3 similarity clusters were formed by expanded TCRs than by pre-sensitization or healthy control sets, consistent with antigen-driven responses.

The CDR3 sequence holds 16 residues, the cysteine and phenylalanine included. The entry retains the CDR3 DNA only, 48 bases that are in frame from base 1. After removal of 2 bases from V and 6 bases from J, the junction retains 10 bases not matched to a gene. CDR1 is given as MNHEY and CDR2 as SMNVEV, both from the germline V gene (reference sequence). Concerning this clonotype itself: The antigen this receptor binds is unknown. Nothing much larger sits one base from this clone, and base qualities are not available.

Library preparation was by RACE. Sequencer: NextSeq 500. During library preparation, unique molecular identifiers were attached to individual cDNA molecules so that TCRs could be counted quantitatively and reproducibly. From each blood RNA sample, both TCR alpha and TCR beta chains were sequenced. As for the original processing: Samples had a median of 95,638 TCRs, with a range from roughly 23,224 to 700,000. The Decombinator software suite was used to annotate the V, J and CDR3 of the TCR reads. For PS versus PT1 abundance plots, all samples were subsampled to the same number of TCRs (28,000). Expanded TCRs were defined as absent before sensitization and observed at least eight times at the 2-week time point. TCRdb redid the processing of the public reads, applying fastp at Q25 and MiXCR, and retained in-frame beta chains. For every CDR3 protein sequence, its rows merge into one entry that carries the most common genes and DNA. The V and J calls were not made by the authors but by TCRdb's processing. Within this sample are tens of thousands of distinct CDR3 sequences, with 12% of them counted one time only. Together, the top ten hold 3.5% of the sample.

The sample's time point, from its label and the paper: patch test 1, 2 weeks after DPC sensitization. The meaning of the sample's treatment or condition label: therapeutic diphenylcyclopropenone sensitization with weekly scalp DPC. Blood at each patch-test visit was drawn before the patch test was applied. Patients were eligible if aged 18 to 70, diagnosed with alopecia and judged suitable for DPC therapy, and pregnant patients were excluded. Unfractionated whole blood was collected in Tempus Blood RNA tubes, and total RNA was extracted from that blood. This sample comprised whole blood, obtained in connection with sensitization to the hapten diphenylcyclopropenone (DPC). Recombination connected TRBV27 to TRBJ1-5; TRBD1 fits 7 bases in the junction. The TCR was taken from a woman in her fifties or sixties with alopecia areata. Some clones in this sample may be carry-over from other donors' samples. The DNA sequence follows: TGTGCCAGCAGTTTAGTCGGACAGGTCGTAGGTCAGCCCCAGCATTTT. Its product reads: CASSLVGQVVGQPQHF.